A single sample is the source of the 15 T cell receptor beta chains below, sequenced in a study of cytomegalovirus exposure and HLA in healthy donors. This table comes from immunoSEQ multiplex PCR, and its TCRdb copy is limited to in-frame clones, with some not included. Of 150,000 to 200,000 clones detected, approximately 81% appear once; the ten largest clones hold about a tenth. The sequencing sample was made of PBMCs. The receptors come from a man under 40 in good health and CMV-seropositive.

V and J are TRBV11-2 and TRBJ1-2; 8 bases match TRBD1. CDR1 and CDR2 (germline): SGHAT, FQNNGV. The CDR3 spans 15 residues. The V and J ends lost 5 bases and 4 bases, in that order; junction bases with no gene match: 9. The CDR3 sequence: CASSTQGAASYGYTF. DNA of the CDR3: TGTGCCAGCAGCACGCAGGGGGCGGCTAGCTATGGCTACACCTTC.

The J gene is TRBJ2-1, the V gene TRBV7-6; 8 bases map to TRBD2. From germline, CDR1 is SGHVS and CDR2 FNYEAQ. V dropped 5 bases and J dropped 5; count of bases not matched to a gene: 8. CDR3 length: 15 residues. The CDR3 DNA is TGTGCCAGCAGCAAGCGGGAGATGACCCACAATGAGCAGTTCTTC. Its translation is CASSKREMTHNEQFF.

The V call is TRBV7-3, the J call TRBJ2-1; 9 bases are shared with TRBD1. Trimming removed 3 bases from V and 7 bases from J; junction bases left unmatched: 10. The CDR3 runs 16 residues. Germline V CDR1 and CDR2: SGHTA, FQGTGA. For the CDR3, the DNA is TGTGCCAGCAGCTTGCAACCGGGACAGGGTTGGAATGAGCAGTTCTTC. Translated: CASSLQPGQGWNEQFF.

The V gene is TRBV18, the J gene TRBJ1-1; maybe TRBD1 (6 bases). The germline CDR1 and CDR2 sequences are KGHSH and LQKENI. The CDR3 consists of 13 residues. With 3 bases removed from V and 6 bases from J, the gap between germline ends came to 11 bases. The CDR3 nucleotides read TGTGCCAGCTCACCTATCAGGGGTTCTGAAGCTTTCTTT. This codes for CASSPIRGSEAFF.

The rearrangement links TRBV7-2 to TRBJ2-7; TRBD1 matches 9 bases. The trim removed 5 bases at V and 6 bases at J, leaving 14 bases unmatched. CDR3 length: 16 amino acids. Germline CDR1 SGHTA, CDR2 FQGNSA. The CDR3 is CASSNKGGTGRAEQYF. The CDR3 nucleotides are TGTGCCAGCAGCAATAAGGGGGGGACAGGGCGCGCCGAGCAGTACTTC.

The genes are TRBV30 and TRBJ1-1; D not certain. The CDR3 is made up of 11 amino acids. V lost 3 bases and J 8 bases, leaving 10 bases between the germline ends. Germline values: CDR1 GTSNPN, CDR2 SVGIG (reference sequence). The CDR3 nucleotides are TGTGCCTGGAGCCGGGGTTCGGAAGCTTTCTTT. Protein product: CAWSRGSEAFF.

J is TRBJ2-3 and V is TRBV28; D is uncertain. Trimming removed 2 bases from V and 4 bases from J, with 4 bases in between. The CDR3 covers 12 residues. Germline CDR1 and CDR2: MDHEN and SYDVKM. This chain's CDR3 is CASSLSADTQYF. CDR3 nucleotides: TGTGCCAGCAGTTTAAGCGCAGATACGCAGTATTTT.

This rearrangement joins TRBV4-1 to TRBJ2-7; the D is unclear. V was shortened by 0 bases and J by 1 base, with 10 bases between the two germline ends. The CDR3 is 15 amino acids. Germline V gives CDR1 MGHRA, CDR2 YSYEKL. In DNA form, the CDR3 reads TGCGCCAGCAGCCAAGATTGGAGCAGTTCCTACGAGCAGTACTTC. This codes for CASSQDWSSSYEQYF.

The chain is built from TRBV7-9 and TRBJ2-3, with D uncertain. The length of the CDR3 is 13 residues. Germline CDR1 is SEHNR and CDR2 is FQNEAQ (reference sequence). Trimming removed 5 bases at V and 11 bases at J, with 17 bases between. As DNA, the CDR3 is TGTGCCAGCAGCCCTCGTGAGCCCTCAGGGCAGTATTTT. Its translation: CASSPREPSGQYF.

The V call is TRBV15, the J call TRBJ2-5; 14 nucleotides line up with TRBD2. With V trimmed by 5 bases and J by 6 bases, 8 bases remained unmatched. This CDR3 has 16 residues. Germline loops: CDR1 LNHNV, CDR2 YYDKDF (reference sequence). CDR3 loop: CATSLPGLAGVKTQYF. CDR3 bases: TGTGCCACCAGCCTCCCGGGACTAGCGGGGGTGAAGACCCAGTACTTC.

J is TRBJ2-7 and V is TRBV5-1; 7 bases agree with TRBD1. The ends lost 0 bases at V and 3 bases at J; junction bases unmatched: 9. CDR3 length: 16 residues. Germline-derived CDR1 and CDR2 are SGHRS and YFSETQ. In DNA form, the CDR3 reads TGCGCCAGCAGCTTGGAAGGGACAGTTCTCCTCTACGAGCAGTACTTC. It yields the protein CASSLEGTVLLYEQYF.

This chain connects TRBV9 to TRBJ2-5, with TRBD1 identical over 7 bases. J lost 1 base, V lost 3 bases, and 3 bases had no gene match. Looked up from germline, CDR1 is SGDLS and CDR2 is YYNGEE. The CDR3 is 14 amino acids. CDR3 loop: CASSGQGPQETQYF. CDR3 coding DNA: TGTGCCAGCAGCGGACAGGGACCCCAAGAGACCCAGTACTTC.

V usage is TRBV6-4 and J usage is TRBJ2-3; 9 bases map to TRBD1. CDR3 length equals 16 residues. CDR1 is MRHNA and CDR2 is SNTAGT in the germline V gene. Trimming at V came to 2 bases and at J to 4 bases, leaving 7 bases not matched to a gene. Written as DNA, the CDR3 is TGTGCCAGCAGTGACCTTACAGGGGGCAGCGCAGATACGCAGTATTTT. Its translation: CASSDLTGGSADTQYF.

The chain uses TRBV28 and TRBJ2-5; D is ambiguous. The CDR3 is 14 amino acids. Trimming stripped 3 bases from V and 5 bases from J, with 13 bases between. Germline assignment: CDR1 MDHEN and CDR2 SYDVKM. CDR3 coding DNA: TGTGCCAGCAGTTTGTCTCACCCGACTGAGACCCAGTACTTC. This gives the protein CASSLSHPTETQYF.

This clone was counted once. The chain uses TRBV5-6 and TRBJ1-3; D is unresolved. The CDR3 is 14 residues long. The germline V gene has CDR1 SGHDT and CDR2 YYEEEE. Trimming cost V 0 bases and J 3 bases, with 7 bases left between them. CDR3 region: CASSLVAVGNTIYF. CDR3 DNA sequence: TGTGCCAGCAGCTTGGTGGCAGTTGGAAACACCATATATTTT.